The subject of this entry is one TCR beta chain. The data belong to a study of T cell responses to AZD1222 COVID-19 vaccine. The protocol was immunoSEQ multiplex PCR, while the TCRdb copy is restricted to in-frame clones and leaves out a portion. The data contain tens of thousands of clones, approximately 90% of them singletons. V shed 4 bases and J shed 2 bases, with 18 bases lying between them. Germline V gives CDR1 MNHNY, CDR2 SVGAGI (reference sequence). The CDR3 covers 16 residues. Specimen: peripheral blood, collected 28 days after the second AZD1222 dose. This rearrangement joins TRBV6-6 to TRBJ2-7, with D unclear. The TCR sequence derives from an adult who received the AZD1222 COVID-19 vaccine. CDR3 amino acids: CASSSRPLGLAYEQYF. The CDR3 region has the DNA TGTGCCAGCAGTTCGAGACCCTTGGGATTGGCCTACGAGCAGTACTTC.